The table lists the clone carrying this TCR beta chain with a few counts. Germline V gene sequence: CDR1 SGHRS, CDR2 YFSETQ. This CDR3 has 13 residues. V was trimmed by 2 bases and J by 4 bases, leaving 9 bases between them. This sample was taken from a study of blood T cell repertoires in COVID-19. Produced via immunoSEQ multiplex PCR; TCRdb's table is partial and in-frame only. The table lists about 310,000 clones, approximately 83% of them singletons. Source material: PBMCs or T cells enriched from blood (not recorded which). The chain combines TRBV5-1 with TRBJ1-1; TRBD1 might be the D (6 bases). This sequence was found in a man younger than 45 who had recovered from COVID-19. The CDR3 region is CASSLQGFTEAFF. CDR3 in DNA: TGCGCCAGCAGCTTACAGGGATTCACTGAAGCTTTCTTT.